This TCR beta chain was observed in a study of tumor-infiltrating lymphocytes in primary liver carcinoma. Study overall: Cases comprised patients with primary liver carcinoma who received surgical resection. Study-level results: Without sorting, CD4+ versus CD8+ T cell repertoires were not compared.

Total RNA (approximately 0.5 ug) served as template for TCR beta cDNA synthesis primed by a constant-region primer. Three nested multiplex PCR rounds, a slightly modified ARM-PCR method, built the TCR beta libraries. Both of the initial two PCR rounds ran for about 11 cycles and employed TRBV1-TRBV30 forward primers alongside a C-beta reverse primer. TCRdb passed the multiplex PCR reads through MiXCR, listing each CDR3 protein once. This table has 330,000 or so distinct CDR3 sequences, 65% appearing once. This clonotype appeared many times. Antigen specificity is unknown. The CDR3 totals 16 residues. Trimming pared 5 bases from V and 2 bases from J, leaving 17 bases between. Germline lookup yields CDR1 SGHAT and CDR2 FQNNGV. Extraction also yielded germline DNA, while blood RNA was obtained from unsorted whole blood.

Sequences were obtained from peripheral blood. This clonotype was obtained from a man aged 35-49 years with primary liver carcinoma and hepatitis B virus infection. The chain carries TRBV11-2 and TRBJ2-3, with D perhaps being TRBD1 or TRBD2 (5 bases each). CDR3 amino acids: CASSTRDGKYTDTQYF. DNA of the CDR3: TGTGCCAGCAGCACCAGGGACGGAAAATACACAGATACGCAGTATTTT.